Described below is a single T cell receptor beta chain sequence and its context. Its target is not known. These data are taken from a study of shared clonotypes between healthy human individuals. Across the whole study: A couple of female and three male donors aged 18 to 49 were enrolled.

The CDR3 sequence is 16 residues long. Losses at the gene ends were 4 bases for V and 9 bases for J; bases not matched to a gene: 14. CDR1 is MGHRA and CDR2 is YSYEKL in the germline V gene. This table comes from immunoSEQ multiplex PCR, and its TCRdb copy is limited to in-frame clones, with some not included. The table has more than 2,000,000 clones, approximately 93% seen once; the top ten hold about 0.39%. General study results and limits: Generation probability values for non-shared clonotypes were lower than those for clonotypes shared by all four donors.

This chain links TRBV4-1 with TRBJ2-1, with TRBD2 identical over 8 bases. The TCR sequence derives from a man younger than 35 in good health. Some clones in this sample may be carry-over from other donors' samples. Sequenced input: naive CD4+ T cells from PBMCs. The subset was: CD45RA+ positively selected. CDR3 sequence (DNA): TGCGCCAGCAGCCGCCCAAGGCCGGGAGGGGAAAGTGAGCAGTTCTTC. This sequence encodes CASSRPRPGGESEQFF.